This record looks at one TCR beta chain sequence and its context. Its cognate antigen is unknown. Profiling relied on immunoSEQ multiplex PCR, and the TCRdb table lists in-frame clones only, not all of them. The sample shows some 170,000 clones, roughly 86% of them seen only once. The donors were in the roughly 110-subject validation cohort, distinct from the approximately 700-subject first cohort. These data are taken from a study of cytomegalovirus exposure and HLA in healthy donors. Overall study results and limits: In the approximately 120 validation repertoires, a later analysis found that first-cohort TCR clusters tended to co-occur. Researchers counted some 150 TCR beta chains as cytomegalovirus-associated. High specificity and sensitivity for cytomegalovirus status were reported for the classifier.

This CDR3 is 14 amino acids long. Germline V gives CDR1 MNHEY, CDR2 SVGAGI. Deletions cut 0 bases from V and 6 bases from J, with 11 bases between. The receptor was derived from a man in his late teens or twenties in good health and CMV-seropositive. Sequenced sample: PBMCs. This rearrangement joins TRBV6-5 to TRBJ1-2, with D possibly being TRBD1 (5 bases). The DNA of the CDR3 is TGTGCCAGCAGTTACTCACGGGGGGTTCATGGCTACACCTTC. Translated, it gives CASSYSRGVHGYTF.